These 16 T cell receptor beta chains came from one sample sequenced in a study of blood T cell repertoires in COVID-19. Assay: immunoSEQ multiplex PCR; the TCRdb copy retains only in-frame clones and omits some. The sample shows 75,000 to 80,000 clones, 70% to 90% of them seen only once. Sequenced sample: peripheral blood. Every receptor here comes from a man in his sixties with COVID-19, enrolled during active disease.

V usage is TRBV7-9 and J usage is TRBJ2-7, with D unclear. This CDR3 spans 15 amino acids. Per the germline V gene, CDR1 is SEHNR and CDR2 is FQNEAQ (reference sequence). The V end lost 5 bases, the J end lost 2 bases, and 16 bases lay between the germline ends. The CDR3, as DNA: TGTGCCAGCAGCCCTCGTATGGCAGGTACCTACGAGCAGTACTTC. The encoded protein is CASSPRMAGTYEQYF. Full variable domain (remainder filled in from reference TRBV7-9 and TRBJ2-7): DTGVSQNPRHKITKRGQNVTFRCDPISEHNRLYWYRQTLGQGPEFLTYFQNEAQLEKSRLLSDRFSAERPKGSFSTLEIQRTEQGDSAMYLCASSPRMAGTYEQYFGPGTRLTVT.

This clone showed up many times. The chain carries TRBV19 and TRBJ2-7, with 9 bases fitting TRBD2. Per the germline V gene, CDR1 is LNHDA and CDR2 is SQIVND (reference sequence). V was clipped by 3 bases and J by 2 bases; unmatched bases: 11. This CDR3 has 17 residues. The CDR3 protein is CASSMGAGGDPTYEQYF. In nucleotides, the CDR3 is TGTGCCAGTAGTATGGGCGCGGGAGGGGACCCTACCTACGAGCAGTACTTC. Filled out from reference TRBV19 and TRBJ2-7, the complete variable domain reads DGGITQSPKYLFRKEGQNVTLSCEQNLNHDAMYWYRQDPGQGLRLIYYSQIVNDFQKGDIAEGYSVSREKKESFPLTVTSAQKNPTAFYLCASSMGAGGDPTYEQYFGPGTRLTVT.

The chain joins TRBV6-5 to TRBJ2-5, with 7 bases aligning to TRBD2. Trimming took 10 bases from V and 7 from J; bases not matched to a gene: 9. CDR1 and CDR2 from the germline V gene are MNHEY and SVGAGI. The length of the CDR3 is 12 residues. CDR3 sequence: CATRTSEATQYF. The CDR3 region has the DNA TGTGCCACCAGAACTAGCGAGGCGACCCAGTACTTC.

CDR3 in DNA: TGTGCCAGCAGCTTTCAGGCCTTGGGTGAAAAACTGTTTTTT. Protein product: CASSFQALGEKLFF. The V gene is TRBV7-2, the J gene TRBJ1-4; D not resolved. Trimming took off 3 bases at V and 7 bases at J, with 12 bases between the two ends. This CDR3 is 14 amino acids long. Looked up from germline, CDR1 is SGHTA and CDR2 is FQGNSA.

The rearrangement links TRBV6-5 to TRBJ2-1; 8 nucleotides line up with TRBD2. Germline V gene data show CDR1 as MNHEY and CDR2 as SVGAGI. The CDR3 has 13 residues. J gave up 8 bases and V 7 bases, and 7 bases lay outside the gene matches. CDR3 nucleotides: TGTGCCAGCAAACTGACTAGCGCCCATGAGCAGTTCTTC. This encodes CASKLTSAHEQFF.

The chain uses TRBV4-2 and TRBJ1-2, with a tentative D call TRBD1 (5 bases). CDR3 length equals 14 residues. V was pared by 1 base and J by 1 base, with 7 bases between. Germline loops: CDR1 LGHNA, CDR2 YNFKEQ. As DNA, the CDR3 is TGTGCCAGCAGCCAAGTGGGGGGTAACTATGGCTACACCTTC. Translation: CASSQVGGNYGYTF.

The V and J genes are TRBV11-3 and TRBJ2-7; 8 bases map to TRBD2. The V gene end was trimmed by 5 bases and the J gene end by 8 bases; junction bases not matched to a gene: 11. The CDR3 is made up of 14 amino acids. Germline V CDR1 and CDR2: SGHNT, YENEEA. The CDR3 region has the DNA TGTGCCAGCAGCCCGGGGGGGCCAGGGAACAAGCAGTACTTC. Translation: CASSPGGPGNKQYF.

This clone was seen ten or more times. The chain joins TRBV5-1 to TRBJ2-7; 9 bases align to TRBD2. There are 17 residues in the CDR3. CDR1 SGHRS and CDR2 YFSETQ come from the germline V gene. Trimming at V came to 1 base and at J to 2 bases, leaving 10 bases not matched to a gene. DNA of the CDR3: TGCGCCAGCAGCTTGAGTTTAGTAGGCGGGGGGGCCTACGAGCAGTACTTC. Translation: CASSLSLVGGGAYEQYF.

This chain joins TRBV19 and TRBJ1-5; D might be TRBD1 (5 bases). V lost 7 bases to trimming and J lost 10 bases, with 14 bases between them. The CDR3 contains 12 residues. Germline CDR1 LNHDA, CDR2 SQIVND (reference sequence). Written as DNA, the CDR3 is TGTGCCAGTACCGCGGGGCCGGGACCCCAGCATTTT. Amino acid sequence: CASTAGPGPQHF.

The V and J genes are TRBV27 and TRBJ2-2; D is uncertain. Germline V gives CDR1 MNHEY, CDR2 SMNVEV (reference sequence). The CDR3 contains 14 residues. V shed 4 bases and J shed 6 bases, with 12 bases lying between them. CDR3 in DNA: TGTGCCAGCAGTTCCCTAGGTCTCGCCGGGGAGCTGTTTTTT. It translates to CASSSLGLAGELFF.

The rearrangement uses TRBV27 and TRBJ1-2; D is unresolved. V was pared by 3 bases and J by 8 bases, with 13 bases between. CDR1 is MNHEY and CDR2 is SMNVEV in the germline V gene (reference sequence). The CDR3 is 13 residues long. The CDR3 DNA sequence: TGTGCCAGCAGTTTCGGATCCTCGGGGGGCTACACCTTC. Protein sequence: CASSFGSSGGYTF.

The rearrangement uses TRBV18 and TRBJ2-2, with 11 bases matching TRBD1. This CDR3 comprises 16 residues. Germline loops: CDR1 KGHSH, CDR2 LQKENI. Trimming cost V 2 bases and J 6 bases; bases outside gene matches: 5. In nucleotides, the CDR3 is TGTGCCAGCTCACCAGACACGGGACAGGGGGCCGGGGAGCTGTTTTTT. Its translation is CASSPDTGQGAGELFF.

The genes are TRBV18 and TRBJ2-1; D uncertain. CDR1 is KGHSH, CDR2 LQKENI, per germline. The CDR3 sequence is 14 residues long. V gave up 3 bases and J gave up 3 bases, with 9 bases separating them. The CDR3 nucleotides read TGTGCCAGCTCACCCGATTCCAGCTACAATGAGCAGTTCTTC. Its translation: CASSPDSSYNEQFF.

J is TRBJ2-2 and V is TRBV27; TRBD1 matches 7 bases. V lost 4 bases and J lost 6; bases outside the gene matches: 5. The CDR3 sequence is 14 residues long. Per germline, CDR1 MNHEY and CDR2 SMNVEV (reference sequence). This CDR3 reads CASSSRQGSGELFF. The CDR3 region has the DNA TGTGCCAGCAGTTCCAGACAGGGATCCGGGGAGCTGTTTTTT.

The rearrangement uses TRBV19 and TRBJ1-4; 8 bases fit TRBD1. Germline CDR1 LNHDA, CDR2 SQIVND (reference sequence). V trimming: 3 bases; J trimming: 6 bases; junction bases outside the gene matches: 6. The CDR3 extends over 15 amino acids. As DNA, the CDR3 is TGTGCCAGTAGTATGGAACAGGGGGGAGATGAAAAACTGTTTTTT. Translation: CASSMEQGGDEKLFF.

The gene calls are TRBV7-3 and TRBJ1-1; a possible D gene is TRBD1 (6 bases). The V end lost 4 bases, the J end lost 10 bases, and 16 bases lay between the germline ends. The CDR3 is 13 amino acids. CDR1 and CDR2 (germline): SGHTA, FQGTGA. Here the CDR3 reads CASSSDRSMVAFF. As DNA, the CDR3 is TGTGCCAGCAGCTCCGACAGGTCCATGGTAGCTTTCTTT. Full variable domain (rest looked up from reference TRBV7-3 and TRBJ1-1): GAGVSQTPSNKVTEKGKYVELRCDPISGHTALYWYRQSLGQGPEFLIYFQGTGAADDSGLPNDRFFAVRPEGSVSTLKIQRTERGDSAVYLCASSSDRSMVAFFGQGTRLTVV.